This T cell receptor beta chain was sequenced in a study of cytomegalovirus exposure and HLA in healthy donors. Study-wide results and caveats: Cytomegalovirus status was reportedly diagnosed by the classifier with high specificity and sensitivity. Most TCR sequences proved rare, with some public TCRs found in many donors. The authors listed 180 or so TCR beta chains as cytomegalovirus-associated. In a later analysis, first-cohort TCR clusters were found to tend to co-occur in the approximately 110 validation repertoires.

Profiled with immunoSEQ multiplex PCR; TCRdb holds only in-frame clones, not every one. The repertoire holds 200,000 to 300,000 clones, with about 90% as singletons. This clone was observed a handful of times. What it binds is not known. The germline gives CDR1 SNHLY, CDR2 FYNNEI. The germline V and J ends were trimmed by 11 bases and 4 bases, with 12 bases remaining between them. This CDR3 has 12 amino acids. Sequencing input: PBMCs. V gene TRBV2 combines with J gene TRBJ1-5, with D maybe TRBD1 (5 bases). The receptor was derived from a woman under 40 in good health and CMV-seronegative. In DNA, the CDR3 is TGTGCCTGCCGGGGGGAAAATCAGCCCCAGCATTTT. Encoded protein: CACRGENQPQHF. Full variable domain (rest looked up from reference TRBV2 and TRBJ1-5): EPEVTQTPSHQVTQMGQEVILRCVPISNHLYFYWYRQILGQKVEFLVSFYNNEISEKSEIFDDQFSVERPDGSNFTLKIRSTKLEDSAMYFCACRGENQPQHFGDGTRLSIL.